This TCR beta chain was documented in a study of control samples from healthy donors and cancer patients. Clones were sequenced by immunoSEQ multiplex PCR, and TCRdb holds only the in-frame ones, with some missing. The sample contains 150,000 to 200,000 clones, about 90% of which appear only once. Trimming cost V 7 bases and J 3 bases, with 12 bases left between them. This CDR3 comprises 13 residues. Per germline, CDR1 MNHEY and CDR2 SVGAGI. The source is a woman in her twenties or thirties in good health. Material: blood. J is TRBJ1-2 and V is TRBV6-5; D remains unclear. The CDR3 DNA sequence: TGTGCCAGCAACACGAGCAGTTACTATGGCTACACCTTC. Translation gives CASNTSSYYGYTF.